These 8 T cell receptor beta chains originate from one sample sequenced in a study of blood T cell repertoires in COVID-19. The table came from immunoSEQ multiplex PCR; TCRdb's copy has only in-frame clones and leaves some out. The sample has 200,000 to 250,000 clones, 70% to 85% seen once. The sample taken for sequencing was peripheral blood. These TCRs come from a human donor in a cohort sampled during active COVID-19.

V gene TRBV3-1 (or the pseudogene TRBV3-2) combines with J gene TRBJ2-7, with 8 bases identical to TRBD2. V trimming: 2 bases; J trimming: 0 bases; junction bases outside the gene matches: 9. The CDR3 spans 17 residues. The germline V gene encodes CDR1 LGHDT and CDR2 YNNKEL (reference sequence). CDR3 region: CASSQNAWGTSSYEQYF. The CDR3 bases are TGTGCCAGCAGCCAAAATGCTTGGGGGACTAGCTCCTACGAGCAGTACTTC.

The chain has TRBV4-2 and TRBJ2-7; D possibly corresponds to TRBD1 (5 bases). Trimming removed 1 base from V and 2 bases from J, with 15 bases in between. CDR3 length equals 16 residues. Germline V gene data show CDR1 as LGHNA and CDR2 as YNFKEQ. The CDR3 sequence is CASSQGGDQNTYEQYF. For the CDR3, the DNA is TGTGCCAGCAGCCAAGGGGGCGACCAAAATACCTACGAGCAGTACTTC.

The V and J genes are TRBV27 and TRBJ1-6; TRBD1 aligns across 10 bases. V shed 3 bases, J shed 9 bases, and the junction held 2 bases outside the gene matches. Germline loops: CDR1 MNHEY, CDR2 SMNVEV (reference sequence). The CDR3 spans 14 residues. CDR3 sequence reads: CASSFWDRGSPLHF. The CDR3 DNA sequence: TGTGCCAGCAGTTTCTGGGACAGGGGTTCACCCCTCCACTTT.

DNA for the CDR3: TGTGCCATCAGTGAACCCCTAGCGGGATACAATGAGCAGTTCTTC. This codes for CAISEPLAGYNEQFF. The V call is TRBV10-3, the J call TRBJ2-1; TRBD2 matches at 9 bases. The germline gives CDR1 ENHRY, CDR2 SYGVKD. J was trimmed by 4 bases and V by 3 bases; bases with no gene match: 4. The CDR3 loop spans 15 amino acids.

V is TRBV15 and J is TRBJ2-1; 7 bases map to TRBD1. Germline V gives CDR1 LNHNV, CDR2 YYDKDF (reference sequence). The junction had 10 bases not matched to a gene; V was cut back by 6 bases and J by 8 bases. There are 14 residues in the CDR3. CDR3 residues: CATRERGLMDEQFF. Here the CDR3 DNA reads TGTGCCACCAGGGAGAGGGGGCTTATGGATGAGCAGTTCTTC.

The chain joins TRBV27 to TRBJ2-7; no clear D gene. Trimming removed 4 bases from V and 3 bases from J, with 19 bases in between. Per the germline V gene, CDR1 is MNHEY and CDR2 is SMNVEV (reference sequence). There are 16 residues in the CDR3. This CDR3 is CASSSLQGPGIYEQYF. The DNA for the CDR3 is TGTGCCAGCAGTTCCCTGCAAGGCCCAGGAATCTACGAGCAGTACTTC.

CDR3 nucleotides: TGTGCCATCAGCGAGAGACAGGGCACAGATACGCAGTATTTT. This sequence encodes CAISERQGTDTQYF. The chain joins TRBV10-3 to TRBJ2-3, with D perhaps TRBD1 (6 bases). The CDR3 contains 14 residues. The V gene lost 6 bases and the J gene lost 1 base, with 11 bases spanning the gap. Germline loops: CDR1 ENHRY, CDR2 SYGVKD.

The V gene is TRBV5-1, the J gene TRBJ2-6; 11 bases line up with TRBD2. Trimming removed 0 bases from V and 4 bases from J; junction bases left unmatched: 12. The CDR3 length is 20 residues. Germline loops: CDR1 SGHRS, CDR2 YFSETQ. CDR3 nucleotide sequence: TGCGCCAGCAGCTTGGTAGTCCTAGCGGGAGGAGGAGCGGGGGCCAACGTCCTGACTTTC. It codes for CASSLVVLAGGGAGANVLTF. The full variable domain, in which reference TRBV5-1 and TRBJ2-6 provide the parts outside the CDR3, is KAGVTQTPRYLIKTRGQQVTLSCSPISGHRSVSWYQQTPGQGLQFLFEYFSETQRNKGNFPGRFSGRQFSNSRSEMNVSTLELGDSALYLCASSLVVLAGGGAGANVLTFGAGSRLTVL.